Listed below are T cell receptor beta chains from one sample, sequenced in a study of radiation and T cells in renal cell carcinoma. Method: immunoSEQ multiplex PCR; TCRdb's copy keeps in-frame clones and lacks some. The sample has about 100,000 clones, 70% to 85% seen once. The material was blood, obtained from a patient whose treatment included radiotherapy and nephrectomy. The receptors originated from a man in his sixties with renal cell carcinoma. CDR3s include the opening cysteine and the closing phenylalanine or tryptophan. The order of the fields is D gene, clone size, J gene, V gene, CDR3 protein, CDR3 DNA. D genes are given only for firm matches. Not every row has a clone size; where given, it reads once, few, many or a size class.

d_gene: NA
abundance: NA
j_gene: TRBJ1-1
v_gene: TRBV7-9
CDR3aa: CASSLVWSYEAFF
CDR3nt: TGTGCCAGCAGCTTAGTTTGGTCTTATGAAGCTTTCTTT

d_gene: NA
abundance: NA
j_gene: TRBJ2-2
v_gene: TRBV30
CDR3aa: CAWSVRVGTNTGELFF
CDR3nt: TGTGCCTGGAGTGTAAGGGTAGGGACCAACACCGGGGAGCTGTTTTTT

d_gene: TRBD1
abundance: NA
j_gene: TRBJ2-7
v_gene: TRBV25-1
CDR3aa: CASSLQGAARQYF
CDR3nt: TGTGCCAGCAGTCTACAGGGGGCGGCTAGGCAGTACTTC

d_gene: NA
abundance: NA
j_gene: TRBJ1-1
v_gene: TRBV18
CDR3aa: CASSPGRRWGRTEAFF
CDR3nt: TGTGCCAGCTCACCCGGTCGCCGTTGGGGGAGAACTGAAGCTTTCTTT

d_gene: NA
abundance: NA
j_gene: TRBJ1-1
v_gene: TRBV4-1
CDR3aa: CASSQGENTEAFF
CDR3nt: TGCGCCAGCAGCCAAGGGGAAAACACTGAAGCTTTCTTT

d_gene: NA
abundance: few
j_gene: TRBJ1-4
v_gene: TRBV29-1
CDR3aa: CSARQAANEKLFF
CDR3nt: TGCAGCGCTCGACAGGCAGCTAATGAAAAACTGTTTTTT

d_gene: TRBD1
abundance: NA
j_gene: TRBJ2-1
v_gene: TRBV9
CDR3aa: CASSAGTGGNEQFF
CDR3nt: TGTGCCAGCAGCGCCGGGACAGGGGGGAATGAGCAGTTCTTC

d_gene: TRBD2
abundance: few
j_gene: TRBJ2-1
v_gene: TRBV7-9
CDR3aa: CASSSSSGEGGSYNEQFF
CDR3nt: TGTGCCAGCAGCTCATCTAGCGGGGAAGGAGGCTCCTACAATGAGCAGTTCTTC

d_gene: NA
abundance: NA
j_gene: TRBJ1-5
v_gene: TRBV7-2
CDR3aa: CASSKGGAYQPQHF
CDR3nt: TGTGCCAGCAGCAAAGGGGGGGCTTATCAGCCCCAGCATTTT

d_gene: NA
abundance: NA
j_gene: TRBJ2-2
v_gene: TRBV5-1
CDR3aa: CASGGGQAYTGELFF
CDR3nt: TGCGCCAGCGGTGGAGGGCAGGCTTACACCGGGGAGCTGTTTTTT

d_gene: NA
abundance: once
j_gene: TRBJ1-6
v_gene: TRBV2
CDR3aa: CASKSWTGSPLHF
CDR3nt: TGTGCCAGCAAAAGTTGGACGGGTTCACCCCTCCACTTT

d_gene: TRBD1
abundance: once
j_gene: TRBJ2-7
v_gene: TRBV7-6
CDR3aa: CASSLGTGTGGYEQYF
CDR3nt: TGTGCCAGCAGCTTAGGTACCGGGACAGGGGGTTACGAGCAGTACTTC

d_gene: NA
abundance: NA
j_gene: TRBJ2-5
v_gene: TRBV28
CDR3aa: CASRWQQGPRYF
CDR3nt: TGTGCCAGCAGGTGGCAACAGGGACCGCGGTACTTC

d_gene: NA
abundance: NA
j_gene: TRBJ2-6
v_gene: TRBV27
CDR3aa: CASSAPGVGSGANVLTF
CDR3nt: TGTGCCAGCAGCGCTCCCGGGGTGGGCTCTGGGGCCAACGTCCTGACTTTC

d_gene: NA
abundance: NA
j_gene: TRBJ2-5
v_gene: TRBV15
CDR3aa: CATSRDFSWEETQYF
CDR3nt: TGTGCCACCAGCAGAGATTTTAGCTGGGAAGAGACCCAGTACTTC

d_gene: TRBD1
abundance: NA
j_gene: TRBJ1-5
v_gene: TRBV6-5
CDR3aa: CASSYSGTGSQPQHF
CDR3nt: TGTGCCAGCAGTTACTCTGGGACAGGGTCCCAGCCCCAGCATTTT

d_gene: TRBD1
abundance: NA
j_gene: TRBJ1-1
v_gene: TRBV7-2
CDR3aa: CASRPLGQGRTEAFF
CDR3nt: TGTGCCAGCAGGCCTCTGGGACAGGGCAGGACTGAAGCTTTCTTT

d_gene: TRBD1
abundance: NA
j_gene: TRBJ1-2
v_gene: TRBV19
CDR3aa: CASTLGQGAGYGYTF
CDR3nt: TGTGCCAGTACTTTGGGACAGGGGGCGGGATATGGCTACACCTTC

d_gene: NA
abundance: NA
j_gene: TRBJ1-3
v_gene: TRBV30
CDR3aa: CAWSPDRPSGNTIYF
CDR3nt: TGTGCCTGGAGCCCAGACAGACCCTCTGGAAACACCATATATTTT

d_gene: TRBD1
abundance: NA
j_gene: TRBJ2-2
v_gene: TRBV28
CDR3aa: CASRWTGETGELFF
CDR3nt: TGTGCCAGCAGGTGGACAGGGGAAACCGGGGAGCTGTTTTTT

d_gene: TRBD2
abundance: NA
j_gene: TRBJ2-7
v_gene: TRBV9
CDR3aa: CASSVAGAGAKEQYF
CDR3nt: TGTGCCAGCAGCGTAGCTGGAGCGGGGGCTAAGGAGCAGTACTTC

d_gene: NA
abundance: NA
j_gene: TRBJ2-3
v_gene: TRBV29-1
CDR3aa: CSVRISDTQYF
CDR3nt: TGCAGCGTCCGGATAAGCGATACGCAGTATTTT

d_gene: TRBD1
abundance: NA
j_gene: TRBJ2-1
v_gene: TRBV7-8
CDR3aa: CASRGTGSNEQFF
CDR3nt: TGTGCCAGTCGAGGGACAGGGTCCAATGAGCAGTTCTTC

d_gene: NA
abundance: few
j_gene: TRBJ1-4
v_gene: TRBV27
CDR3aa: CASSPDGNEKLFF
CDR3nt: TGTGCCAGCAGCCCGGATGGGAATGAAAAACTGTTTTTT

d_gene: NA
abundance: NA
j_gene: TRBJ2-1
v_gene: TRBV4-3
CDR3aa: CASSQVRRALSRGNEQFF
CDR3nt: TGCGCCAGCAGCCAAGTCCGCAGGGCGCTATCACGGGGCAATGAGCAGTTCTTC

d_gene: NA
abundance: NA
j_gene: TRBJ1-4
v_gene: TRBV5-1
CDR3aa: CASSSSGGLGEKLFF
CDR3nt: TGCGCCAGCAGCTCTTCCGGGGGCCTGGGGGAAAAACTGTTTTTT

d_gene: TRBD1
abundance: NA
j_gene: TRBJ2-3
v_gene: TRBV27
CDR3aa: CASSDRGGHTDTQYF
CDR3nt: TGTGCCAGCAGCGACAGGGGAGGACACACAGATACGCAGTATTTT

d_gene: TRBD1
abundance: NA
j_gene: TRBJ2-2
v_gene: TRBV9
CDR3aa: CASSVEGQGFAGELFF
CDR3nt: TGTGCCAGCAGCGTAGAGGGACAGGGTTTCGCCGGGGAGCTGTTTTTT

d_gene: NA
abundance: NA
j_gene: TRBJ2-7
v_gene: TRBV9
CDR3aa: CASSVAGSYEQYF
CDR3nt: TGTGCCAGCAGCGTTGCGGGGAGCTACGAGCAGTACTTC

d_gene: TRBD1
abundance: NA
j_gene: TRBJ2-7
v_gene: TRBV6-6
CDR3aa: CASSYSTGAYEQYF
CDR3nt: TGTGCCAGCAGTTACTCAACAGGGGCCTACGAGCAGTACTTC

d_gene: NA
abundance: NA
j_gene: TRBJ2-2
v_gene: TRBV27
CDR3aa: CASSSTPVPGELFF
CDR3nt: TGTGCCAGCAGTTCCACCCCGGTCCCCGGGGAGCTGTTTTTT

d_gene: NA
abundance: NA
j_gene: TRBJ2-7
v_gene: TRBV4-3
CDR3aa: CASSQGLDSYEQYF
CDR3nt: TGCGCCAGCAGCCAAGGCCTAGACTCCTACGAGCAGTACTTC

d_gene: NA
abundance: NA
j_gene: TRBJ2-3
v_gene: TRBV10-1
CDR3aa: CASSESGADTQYF
CDR3nt: TGCGCCAGCAGTGAGTCCGGGGCAGATACGCAGTATTTT

d_gene: TRBD1
abundance: few
j_gene: TRBJ2-7
v_gene: TRBV11-3
CDR3aa: CASSLGTGDTEQYF
CDR3nt: TGTGCCAGCAGCTTGGGGACAGGGGACACCGAGCAGTACTTC

d_gene: NA
abundance: NA
j_gene: TRBJ2-7
v_gene: TRBV11-2
CDR3aa: CASSTRDSYEQYF
CDR3nt: TGTGCCAGCAGCACCAGGGACTCCTACGAGCAGTACTTC

d_gene: NA
abundance: NA
j_gene: TRBJ2-1
v_gene: TRBV6-6
CDR3aa: CASSYSRELNYNEQFF
CDR3nt: TGTGCCAGCAGTTACTCGAGGGAGCTTAACTACAATGAGCAGTTCTTC

d_gene: TRBD1
abundance: NA
j_gene: TRBJ2-7
v_gene: TRBV10-1
CDR3aa: CASRRDRDAEQYF
CDR3nt: TGCGCCAGCAGAAGGGACAGGGACGCCGAGCAGTACTTC

d_gene: TRBD1
abundance: NA
j_gene: TRBJ2-7
v_gene: TRBV2
CDR3aa: CASRRDRAYEQYF
CDR3nt: TGTGCCAGCAGGAGGGACAGGGCCTACGAGCAGTACTTC

d_gene: TRBD1
abundance: NA
j_gene: TRBJ2-7
v_gene: TRBV19
CDR3aa: CASSTTGAVSYEQYF
CDR3nt: TGTGCCAGTAGTACAACAGGGGCCGTTTCCTACGAGCAGTACTTC

d_gene: NA
abundance: once
j_gene: TRBJ2-7
v_gene: TRBV7-9
CDR3aa: CASSFQLGRGGSYEQYF
CDR3nt: TGTGCCAGCAGCTTCCAGTTAGGACGGGGAGGTTCCTACGAGCAGTACTTC

d_gene: NA
abundance: many
j_gene: TRBJ1-1
v_gene: TRBV4-1
CDR3aa: CASSPGSGGRSTEAFF
CDR3nt: TGCGCCAGCAGCCCGGGATCCGGGGGCAGGAGCACTGAAGCTTTCTTT

d_gene: TRBD1
abundance: NA
j_gene: TRBJ2-7
v_gene: TRBV5-1
CDR3aa: CASSLTGTGGYEQYF
CDR3nt: TGCGCCAGCAGCCTAACCGGGACAGGGGGCTACGAGCAGTACTTC

d_gene: TRBD1
abundance: NA
j_gene: TRBJ2-2
v_gene: TRBV13
CDR3aa: CASSLVAGTANTGELFF
CDR3nt: TGTGCCAGCAGCTTAGTCGCCGGGACAGCGAACACCGGGGAGCTGTTTTTT

d_gene: NA
abundance: NA
j_gene: TRBJ2-3
v_gene: TRBV5-6
CDR3aa: CASNHPGDPTDTQYF
CDR3nt: TGTGCCAGCAACCATCCAGGGGACCCCACAGATACGCAGTATTTT

d_gene: NA
abundance: NA
j_gene: TRBJ1-2
v_gene: TRBV5-1
CDR3aa: CASSLEPTYGYTF
CDR3nt: TGCGCCAGCAGCTTGGAACCCACCTATGGCTACACCTTC

d_gene: NA
abundance: NA
j_gene: TRBJ1-1
v_gene: TRBV7-2
CDR3aa: CASSLGDRRNTEAFF
CDR3nt: TGTGCCAGCAGCTTAGGCGATCGGCGGAACACTGAAGCTTTCTTT

d_gene: NA
abundance: NA
j_gene: TRBJ2-5
v_gene: TRBV27
CDR3aa: CASSLVRGETQYF
CDR3nt: TGTGCCAGCAGTTTAGTAAGGGGGGAGACCCAGTACTTC

d_gene: NA
abundance: NA
j_gene: TRBJ1-2
v_gene: TRBV5-5
CDR3aa: CASSSGTDGELWGYTF
CDR3nt: TGTGCCAGCAGCTCCGGGACTGATGGGGAATTATGGGGCTACACCTTC

d_gene: NA
abundance: once
j_gene: TRBJ1-3
v_gene: TRBV30
CDR3aa: CAWRQDAGNTIYF
CDR3nt: TGTGCCTGGAGGCAAGACGCTGGAAACACCATATATTTT

d_gene: TRBD2
abundance: NA
j_gene: TRBJ2-7
v_gene: TRBV5-1
CDR3aa: CASSTSGRAGVTEQYF
CDR3nt: TGCGCCAGCAGTACTAGCGGGAGGGCCGGGGTTACCGAGCAGTACTTC

d_gene: TRBD1
abundance: once
j_gene: TRBJ2-5
v_gene: TRBV5-1
CDR3aa: CASSLQPGQGETQYF
CDR3nt: TGCGCCAGCAGCTTACAACCGGGACAGGGGGAGACCCAGTACTTC

d_gene: TRBD2
abundance: NA
j_gene: TRBJ2-1
v_gene: TRBV7-2
CDR3aa: CASSLGFLAEKDNEQFF
CDR3nt: TGTGCCAGCAGCTTAGGTTTCCTAGCGGAAAAAGACAATGAGCAGTTCTTC

d_gene: TRBD1
abundance: once
j_gene: TRBJ1-1
v_gene: TRBV29-1
CDR3aa: CSVDRGWEAFF
CDR3nt: TGCAGCGTTGACAGGGGGTGGGAAGCTTTCTTT